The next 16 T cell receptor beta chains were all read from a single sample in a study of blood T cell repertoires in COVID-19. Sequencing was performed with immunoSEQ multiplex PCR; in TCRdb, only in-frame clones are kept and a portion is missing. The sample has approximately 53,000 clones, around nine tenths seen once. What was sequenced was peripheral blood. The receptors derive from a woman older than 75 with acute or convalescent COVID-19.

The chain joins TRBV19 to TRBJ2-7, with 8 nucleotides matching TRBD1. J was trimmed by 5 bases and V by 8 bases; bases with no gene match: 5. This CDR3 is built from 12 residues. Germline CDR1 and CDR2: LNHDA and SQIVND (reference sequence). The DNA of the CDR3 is TGTGCCAGTGAAGACAGGGGCCACGAGCAGTACTTC. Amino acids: CASEDRGHEQYF.

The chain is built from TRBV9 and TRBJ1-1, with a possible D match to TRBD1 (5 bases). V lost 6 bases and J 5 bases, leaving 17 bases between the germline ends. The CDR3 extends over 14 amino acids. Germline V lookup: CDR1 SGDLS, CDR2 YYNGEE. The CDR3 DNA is TGTGCCAGCAACCTCGGGGGGGGAAGAACTGAAGCTTTCTTT. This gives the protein CASNLGGGRTEAFF.

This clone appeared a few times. CDR3: CASSPRGSGSEKLFF. Here the CDR3 DNA reads TGTGCCAGCAGCCCACGAGGGAGTGGGTCTGAAAAACTGTTTTTT. The chain carries TRBV7-9 and TRBJ1-4, with unresolved D. Germline loops: CDR1 SEHNR, CDR2 FQNEAQ (reference sequence). V was cut by 5 bases and J by 7 bases, with 17 bases left in between. CDR3 length: 15 residues.

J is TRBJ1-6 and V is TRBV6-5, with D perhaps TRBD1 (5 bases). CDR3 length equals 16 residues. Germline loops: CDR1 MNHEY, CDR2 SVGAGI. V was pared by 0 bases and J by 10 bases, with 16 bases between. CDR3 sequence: CASSYSQQASGSPLHF. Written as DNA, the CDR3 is TGTGCCAGCAGTTACTCACAACAGGCCTCCGGGTCACCCCTCCACTTT.

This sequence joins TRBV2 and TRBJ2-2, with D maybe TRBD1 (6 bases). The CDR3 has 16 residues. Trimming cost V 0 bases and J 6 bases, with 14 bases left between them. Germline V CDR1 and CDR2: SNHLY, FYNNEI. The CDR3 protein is CASSEASVRGSGELFF. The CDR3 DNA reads TGTGCCAGCAGTGAAGCATCGGTCAGGGGATCCGGGGAGCTGTTTTTT.

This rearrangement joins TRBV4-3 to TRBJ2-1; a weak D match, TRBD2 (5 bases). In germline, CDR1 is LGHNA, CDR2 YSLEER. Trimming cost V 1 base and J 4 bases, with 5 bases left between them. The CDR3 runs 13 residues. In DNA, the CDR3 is TGCGCCAGCAGCCAAGCGGGGTACAATGAGCAGTTCTTC. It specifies CASSQAGYNEQFF.

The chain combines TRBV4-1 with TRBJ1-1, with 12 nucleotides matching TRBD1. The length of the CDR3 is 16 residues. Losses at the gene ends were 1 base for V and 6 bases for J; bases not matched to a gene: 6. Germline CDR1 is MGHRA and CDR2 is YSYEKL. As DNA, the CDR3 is TGCGCCAGCAGCCAAGGGCCGGGACAGGGGGCCTCTGAAGCTTTCTTT. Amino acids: CASSQGPGQGASEAFF.

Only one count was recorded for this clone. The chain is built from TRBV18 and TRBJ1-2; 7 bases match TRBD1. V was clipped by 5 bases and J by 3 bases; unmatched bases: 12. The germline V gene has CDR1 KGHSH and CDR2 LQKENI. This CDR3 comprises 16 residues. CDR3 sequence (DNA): TGTGCCAGCTCAACCCTTCAGGGGGGCCCCGACTATGGCTACACCTTC. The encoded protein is CASSTLQGGPDYGYTF.

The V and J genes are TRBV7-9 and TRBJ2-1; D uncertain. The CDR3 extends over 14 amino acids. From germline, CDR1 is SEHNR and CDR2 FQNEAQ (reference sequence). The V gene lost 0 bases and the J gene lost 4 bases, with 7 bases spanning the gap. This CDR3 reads CASSLAGQYNEQFF. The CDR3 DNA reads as TGTGCCAGCAGCTTAGCGGGCCAGTACAATGAGCAGTTCTTC.

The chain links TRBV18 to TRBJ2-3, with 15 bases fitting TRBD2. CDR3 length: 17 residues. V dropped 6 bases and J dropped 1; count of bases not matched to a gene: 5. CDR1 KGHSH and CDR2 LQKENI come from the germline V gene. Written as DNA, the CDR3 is TGTGCCAGCTCTCCGGGACTAGCGGGAGGTCGCACAGATACGCAGTATTTT. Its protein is CASSPGLAGGRTDTQYF.

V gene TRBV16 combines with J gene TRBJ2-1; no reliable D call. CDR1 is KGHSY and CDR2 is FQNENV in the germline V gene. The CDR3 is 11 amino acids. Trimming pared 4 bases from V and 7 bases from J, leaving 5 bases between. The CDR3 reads CASSLLNEQFF. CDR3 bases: TGTGCCAGCAGCCTGTTAAATGAGCAGTTCTTC.

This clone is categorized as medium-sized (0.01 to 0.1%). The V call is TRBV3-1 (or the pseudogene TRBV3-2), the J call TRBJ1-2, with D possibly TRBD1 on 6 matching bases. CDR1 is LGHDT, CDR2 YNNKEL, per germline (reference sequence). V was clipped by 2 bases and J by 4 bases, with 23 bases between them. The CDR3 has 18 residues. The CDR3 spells CASSQTPGNREKGYGYTF. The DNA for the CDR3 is TGTGCCAGCAGCCAAACCCCGGGGAACAGGGAAAAAGGCTATGGCTACACCTTC.

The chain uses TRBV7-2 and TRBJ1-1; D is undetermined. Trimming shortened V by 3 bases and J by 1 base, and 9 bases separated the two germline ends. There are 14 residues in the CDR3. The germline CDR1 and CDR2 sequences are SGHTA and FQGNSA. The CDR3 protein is CASSFDNRNTEAFF. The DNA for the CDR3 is TGTGCCAGCAGCTTTGACAACAGGAACACTGAAGCTTTCTTT.

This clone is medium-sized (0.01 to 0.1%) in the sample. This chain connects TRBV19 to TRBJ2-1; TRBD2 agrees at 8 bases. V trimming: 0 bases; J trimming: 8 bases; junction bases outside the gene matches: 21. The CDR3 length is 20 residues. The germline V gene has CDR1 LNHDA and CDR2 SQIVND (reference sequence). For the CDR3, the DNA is TGTGCCAGTAGTATAGATCATCGGAAAGCGGGAGTCGGTTATATCGATGAGCAGTTCTTC. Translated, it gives CASSIDHRKAGVGYIDEQFF. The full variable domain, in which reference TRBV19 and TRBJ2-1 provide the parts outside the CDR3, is DGGITQSPKYLFRKEGQNVTLSCEQNLNHDAMYWYRQDPGQGLRLIYYSQIVNDFQKGDIAEGYSVSREKKESFPLTVTSAQKNPTAFYLCASSIDHRKAGVGYIDEQFFGPGTRLTVL.

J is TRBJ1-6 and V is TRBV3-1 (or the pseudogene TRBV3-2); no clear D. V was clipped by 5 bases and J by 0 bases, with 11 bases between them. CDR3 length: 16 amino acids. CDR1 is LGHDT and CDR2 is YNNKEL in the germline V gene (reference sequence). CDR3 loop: CASSTDWSSYNSPLHF. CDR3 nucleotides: TGTGCCAGCAGCACGGACTGGAGCTCCTATAATTCACCCCTCCACTTT.

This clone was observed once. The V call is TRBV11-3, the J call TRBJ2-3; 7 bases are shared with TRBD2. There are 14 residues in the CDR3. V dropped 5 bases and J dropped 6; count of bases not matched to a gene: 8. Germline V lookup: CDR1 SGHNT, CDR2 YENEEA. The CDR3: CASSQGGSSDTQYF. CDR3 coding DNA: TGTGCCAGCAGCCAGGGAGGGTCTAGCGATACGCAGTATTTT. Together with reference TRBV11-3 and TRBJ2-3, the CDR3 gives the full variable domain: EAGVVQSPRYKIIEKKQPVAFWCNPISGHNTLYWYLQNLGQGPELLIRYENEEAVDDSQLPKDRFSAERLKGVDSTLKIQPAELGDSAVYLCASSQGGSSDTQYFGPGTRLTVL.